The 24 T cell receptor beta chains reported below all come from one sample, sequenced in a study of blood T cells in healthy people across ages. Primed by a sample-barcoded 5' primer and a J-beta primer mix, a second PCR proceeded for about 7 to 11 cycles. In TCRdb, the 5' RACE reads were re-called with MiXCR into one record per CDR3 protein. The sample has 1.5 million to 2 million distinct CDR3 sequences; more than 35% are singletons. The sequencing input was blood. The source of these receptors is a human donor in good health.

DNA for the CDR3: TGTGCCAGCAGCGAGGGACAGGGGCTCGCGTATGGCTACACCTTC. Residues: CASSEGQGLAYGYTF. This sequence joins TRBV9 and TRBJ1-2, with 10 nucleotides matching TRBD1. The V gene's germline CDR1 is SGDLS and CDR2 YYNGEE. The ends lost 3 bases at V and 5 bases at J; junction bases unmatched: 7. The CDR3 contains 15 residues.

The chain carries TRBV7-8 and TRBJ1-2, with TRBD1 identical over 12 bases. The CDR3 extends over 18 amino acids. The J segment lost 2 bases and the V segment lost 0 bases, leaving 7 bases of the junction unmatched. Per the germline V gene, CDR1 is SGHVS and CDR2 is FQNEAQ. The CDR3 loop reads CASSLALGQGARNYGYTF. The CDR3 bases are TGTGCCAGCAGCTTAGCGCTGGGACAGGGGGCGCGAAACTATGGCTACACCTTC.

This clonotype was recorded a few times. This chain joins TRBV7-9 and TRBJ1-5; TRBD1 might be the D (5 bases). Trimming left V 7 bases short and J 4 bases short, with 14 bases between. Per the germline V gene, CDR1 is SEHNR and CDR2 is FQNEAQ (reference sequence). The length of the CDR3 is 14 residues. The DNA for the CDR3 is TGTGCCAGCACCAGGGCAGGTGAAAATCAGCCCCAGCATTTT. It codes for CASTRAGENQPQHF.

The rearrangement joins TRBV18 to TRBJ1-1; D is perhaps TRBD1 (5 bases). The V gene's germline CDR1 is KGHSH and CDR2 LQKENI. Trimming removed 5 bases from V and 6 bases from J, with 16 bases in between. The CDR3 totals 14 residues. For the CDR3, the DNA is TGTGCCAGCTCAGGCAGGGACGGCCAAGCTGAAGCTTTCTTT. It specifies CASSGRDGQAEAFF.

The CDR3 DNA reads TGCGCCAGCAGCTTTGAACCGTCTCAGATTGCAACTAATGAAAAACTGTTTTTT. Protein product: CASSFEPSQIATNEKLFF. V and J are TRBV5-1 and TRBJ1-4, with no clear D. Germline values: CDR1 SGHRS, CDR2 YFSETQ. The CDR3 consists of 18 residues. V shed 2 bases and J shed 0 bases, with 17 bases lying between them.

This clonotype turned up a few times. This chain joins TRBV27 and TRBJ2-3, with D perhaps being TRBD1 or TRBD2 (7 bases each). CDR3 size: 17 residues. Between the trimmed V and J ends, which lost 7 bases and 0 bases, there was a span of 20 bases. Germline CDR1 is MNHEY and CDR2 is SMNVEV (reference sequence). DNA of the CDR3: TGTGCCAGCACCCCTGGCGCAGGGGGGGCTAGCACAGATACGCAGTATTTT. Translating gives CASTPGAGGASTDTQYF.

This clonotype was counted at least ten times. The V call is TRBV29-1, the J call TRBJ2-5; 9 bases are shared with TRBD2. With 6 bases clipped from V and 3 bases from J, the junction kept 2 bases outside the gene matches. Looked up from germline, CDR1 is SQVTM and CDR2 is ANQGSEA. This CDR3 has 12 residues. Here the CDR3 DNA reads TGCAGCGTCGCTAGCGGGGAAGAGACCCAGTACTTC. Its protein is CSVASGEETQYF.

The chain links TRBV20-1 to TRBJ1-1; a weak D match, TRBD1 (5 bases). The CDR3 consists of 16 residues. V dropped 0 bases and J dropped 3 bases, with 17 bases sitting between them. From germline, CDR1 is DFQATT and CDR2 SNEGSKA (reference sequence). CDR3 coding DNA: TGCAGTGCTAGAGACTTCAGGGTAGCGACTGACACTGAAGCTTTCTTT. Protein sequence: CSARDFRVATDTEAFF.

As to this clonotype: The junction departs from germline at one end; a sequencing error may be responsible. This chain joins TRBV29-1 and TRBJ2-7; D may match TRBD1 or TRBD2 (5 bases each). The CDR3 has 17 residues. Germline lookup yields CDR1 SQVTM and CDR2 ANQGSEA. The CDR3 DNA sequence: TGCAGCGTTGAACCTAACTCCCGGGACGAAGCATCCTACGAGCGGTACTTC. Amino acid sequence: CSVEPNSRDEASYERYF.

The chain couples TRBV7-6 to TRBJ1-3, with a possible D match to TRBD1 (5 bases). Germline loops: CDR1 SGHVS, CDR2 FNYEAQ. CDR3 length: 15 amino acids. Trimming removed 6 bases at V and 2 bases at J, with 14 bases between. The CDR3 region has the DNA TGTGCCAGCAGTTCAACAAAAGGGGCTGGAAACACCATATATTTT. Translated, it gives CASSSTKGAGNTIYF.

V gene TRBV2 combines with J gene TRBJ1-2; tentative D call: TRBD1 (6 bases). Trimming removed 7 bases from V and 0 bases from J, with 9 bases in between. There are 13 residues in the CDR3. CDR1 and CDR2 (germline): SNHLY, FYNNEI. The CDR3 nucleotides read TGTGCCAGCAAGGCAGGGGCTAACTATGGCTACACCTTC. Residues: CASKAGANYGYTF.

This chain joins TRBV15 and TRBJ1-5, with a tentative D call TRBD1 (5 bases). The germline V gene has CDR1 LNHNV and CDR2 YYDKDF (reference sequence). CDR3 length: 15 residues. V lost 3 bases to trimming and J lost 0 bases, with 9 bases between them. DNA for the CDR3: TGTGCCACCAGCAGGCTCAGGGTTAGCAATCAGCCCCAGCATTTT. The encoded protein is CATSRLRVSNQPQHF. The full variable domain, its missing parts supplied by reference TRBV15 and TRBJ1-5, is DAMVIQNPRYQVTQFGKPVTLSCSQTLNHNVMYWYQQKSSQAPKLLFHYYDKDFNNEADTPDNFQSRRPNTSFCFLDIRSPGLGDTAMYLCATSRLRVSNQPQHFGDGTRLSIL.

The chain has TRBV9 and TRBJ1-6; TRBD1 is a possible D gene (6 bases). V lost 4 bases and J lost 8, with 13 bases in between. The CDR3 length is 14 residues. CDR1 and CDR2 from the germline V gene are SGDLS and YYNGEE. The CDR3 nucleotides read TGTGCCAGCAGCATAGGGGGTGATCATTCACCCCTCCACTTT. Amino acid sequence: CASSIGGDHSPLHF.

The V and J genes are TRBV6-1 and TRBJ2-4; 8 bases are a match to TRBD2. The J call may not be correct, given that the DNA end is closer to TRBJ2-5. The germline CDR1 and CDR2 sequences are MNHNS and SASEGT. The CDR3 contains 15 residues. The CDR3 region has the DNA TGTGCCAGCACGGAAGCACTAGCGGAGGAAGAGACCCAGTACTTC. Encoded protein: CASTEALAEEETQYF.

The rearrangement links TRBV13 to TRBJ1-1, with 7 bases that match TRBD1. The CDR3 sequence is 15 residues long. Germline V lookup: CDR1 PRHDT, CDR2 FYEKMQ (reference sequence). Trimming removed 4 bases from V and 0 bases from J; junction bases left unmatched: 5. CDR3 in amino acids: CASSSQQGLNTEAFF. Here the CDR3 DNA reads TGTGCCAGCAGCTCTCAACAGGGGTTGAACACTGAAGCTTTCTTT.

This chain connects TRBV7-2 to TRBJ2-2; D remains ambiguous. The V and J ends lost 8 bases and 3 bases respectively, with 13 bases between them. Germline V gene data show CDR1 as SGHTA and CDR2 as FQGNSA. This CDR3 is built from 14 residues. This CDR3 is CASLEGIYTGELFF. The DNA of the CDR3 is TGTGCCAGCCTCGAAGGGATTTACACCGGGGAGCTGTTTTTT.

This CDR3 reads CASSFVAGLSYEQYF. The CDR3 bases are TGTGCCAGCAGTTTCGTGGCGGGACTGTCCTACGAGCAGTACTTC. V and J are TRBV12-3 or TRBV12-4 and TRBJ2-7; D possibly corresponds to TRBD2 (6 bases). The CDR3 extends over 15 amino acids. V was clipped by 3 bases and J by 1 base, with 13 bases between them.

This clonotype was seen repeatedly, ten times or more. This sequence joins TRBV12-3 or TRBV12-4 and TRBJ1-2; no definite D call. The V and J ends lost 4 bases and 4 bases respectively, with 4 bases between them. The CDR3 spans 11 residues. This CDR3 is CASSSVYGYTF. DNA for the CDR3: TGTGCCAGCAGTTCTGTCTATGGCTACACCTTC.

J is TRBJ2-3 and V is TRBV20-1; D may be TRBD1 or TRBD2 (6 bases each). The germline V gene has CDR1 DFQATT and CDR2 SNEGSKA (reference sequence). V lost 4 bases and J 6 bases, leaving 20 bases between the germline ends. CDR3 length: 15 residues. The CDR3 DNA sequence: TGCAGTGCTATCCGGGGGCCCGTCTCCACGGATACGCAGTATTTT. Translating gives CSAIRGPVSTDTQYF.

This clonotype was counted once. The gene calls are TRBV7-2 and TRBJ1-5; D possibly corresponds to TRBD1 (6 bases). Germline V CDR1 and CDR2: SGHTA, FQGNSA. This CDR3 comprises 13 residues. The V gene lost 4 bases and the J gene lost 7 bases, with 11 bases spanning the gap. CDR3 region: CASSWITGQPQHF. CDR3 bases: TGTGCCAGCAGCTGGATCACAGGGCAGCCCCAGCATTTT. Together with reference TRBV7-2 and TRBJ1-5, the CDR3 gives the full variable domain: GAGVSQSPSNKVTEKGKDVELRCDPISGHTALYWYRQSLGQGLEFLIYFQGNSAPDKSGLPSDRFSAERTGGSVSTLTIQRTQQEDSAVYLCASSWITGQPQHFGDGTRLSIL.

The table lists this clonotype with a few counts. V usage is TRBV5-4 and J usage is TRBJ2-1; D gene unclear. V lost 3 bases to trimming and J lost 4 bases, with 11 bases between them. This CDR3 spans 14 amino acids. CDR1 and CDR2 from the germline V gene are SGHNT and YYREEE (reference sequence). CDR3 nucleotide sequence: TGTGCCAGCAGCTCTGGCGTGGGATACAATGAGCAGTTCTTC. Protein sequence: CASSSGVGYNEQFF.

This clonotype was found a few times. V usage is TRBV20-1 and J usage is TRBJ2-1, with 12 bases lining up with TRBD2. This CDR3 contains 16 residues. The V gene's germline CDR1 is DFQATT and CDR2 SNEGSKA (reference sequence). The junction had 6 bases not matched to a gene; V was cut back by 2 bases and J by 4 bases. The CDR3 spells CSARTTLAGGYNEQFF. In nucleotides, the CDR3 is TGCAGTGCTAGAACAACTCTAGCGGGGGGGTACAATGAGCAGTTCTTC.

The CDR3 DNA is TGTGCCAGCAGCTTAGAGCATCCAGGGGCTTTAGTAGTTCGCTCTGGGGCCAACGTCCTGACTTTC. Amino acids: CASSLEHPGALVVRSGANVLTF. The genes are TRBV11-2 and TRBJ2-6; possible D gene TRBD1, 6 bases. Between the trimmed V and J ends, which lost 0 bases and 0 bases, there was a span of 24 bases. Germline loops: CDR1 SGHAT, CDR2 FQNNGV. This CDR3 is built from 22 residues.

CDR3 in amino acids: CASVGSPLYGYTF. CDR3 nucleotide sequence: TGTGCCAGCGTGGGGAGTCCGCTCTATGGCTACACCTTC. This rearrangement joins TRBV6-6 to TRBJ1-2; unclear D gene. Germline V lookup: CDR1 MNHNY, CDR2 SVGAGI (reference sequence). The CDR3 is 13 residues long. V was trimmed by 8 bases and J by 4 bases, leaving 14 bases between them.